This T cell receptor (beta chain) was profiled in a study of radiation and T cells in renal cell carcinoma. Background on the study: Nephrectomy followed 15 Gy stereotactic body radiation by 4 weeks.

With 6 bases removed from V and 2 bases from J, the gap between germline ends came to 10 bases. There are 13 residues in the CDR3. The germline gives CDR1 SNHLY, CDR2 FYNNEI. TCRdb keeps only in-frame clones here, not all; method: immunoSEQ multiplex PCR. The sample carries about 47,000 clones, 75% to 85% recorded once. The time point was: blood 2 weeks post-SBRT. This sample's treatment: 15 Gy SBRT to primary tumor, nephrectomy 4 weeks later. Sequencing used blood, obtained from a patient whose treatment included radiotherapy and nephrectomy. This rearrangement joins TRBV2 to TRBJ2-5; D is possibly TRBD1 (6 bases). This clonotype was sampled from a woman aged 70 to 79 with renal cell carcinoma. The DNA for the CDR3 is TGTGCCAGCAGGGGGGACAATCAAGAGACCCAGTACTTC. Translating gives CASRGDNQETQYF.